Listed here are 17 T cell receptor beta chains from one sample, sequenced in a study of T cells in Graves' hyperthyroidism and ophthalmopathy. TCR beta CDR3 sequences were amplified from RNA transcripts. The HTBI primer set drove a first-round RT-PCR of the TCR CDR3. One entry per CDR3 protein results from TCRdb running MiXCR on the multiplex PCR reads. The sample lists a few hundred thousand distinct CDR3 sequences, approximately 14% occurring once. The sample taken for sequencing was blood. All receptors derive from a woman under 40 with Graves' hyperthyroidism.

The CDR3 protein is CASSQPGQTGSPLHF. DNA for the CDR3: TGTGCCAGCAGCCAGCCGGGACAGACAGGTTCACCCCTCCACTTT. The chain joins TRBV3-1 to TRBJ1-6; 7 positions agree with TRBD1. Per the germline V gene, CDR1 is LGHDT and CDR2 is YNNKEL (reference sequence). The J segment lost 9 bases and the V segment lost 3 bases, leaving 8 bases of the junction unmatched. The CDR3 consists of 15 residues. The whole variable domain, remainder taken from reference TRBV3-1 and TRBJ1-6, is DTAVSQTPKYLVTQMGNDKSIKCEQNLGHDTMYWYKQDSKKFLKIMFSYNNKELIINETVPNRFSPKSPDKAHLNLHINSLELGDSAVYFCASSQPGQTGSPLHFGNGTRLTVT.

There are many counts of this clonotype. The chain carries TRBV11-1 and TRBJ2-7, with 10 bases that match TRBD1. V was pared by 2 bases and J by 5 bases, with 9 bases of the junction left unmatched. From germline, CDR1 is SGHAT and CDR2 FQDESV (reference sequence). The CDR3 consists of 16 residues. As DNA, the CDR3 is TGTGCCAGCAGCTTACGGCCCGACAGGGGGCTAAACGAGCAGTACTTC. This gives the protein CASSLRPDRGLNEQYF.

In its sample, this clonotype was seen a few times. In DNA, the CDR3 is TGTGCCAGCAGCCAAAGGAGGACTAGCGGGAGGGCTTACTACAATGAGCAGTTCTTC. Protein product: CASSQRRTSGRAYYNEQFF. The chain recombines TRBV3-1 with TRBJ2-1; 15 nucleotides line up with TRBD2. The ends lost 2 bases at V and 3 bases at J; junction bases unmatched: 8. Germline V gene sequence: CDR1 LGHDT, CDR2 YNNKEL (reference sequence). This CDR3 has 19 residues.

This clonotype came up many times. The chain has TRBV6-2 or TRBV6-3 and TRBJ1-5; D is perhaps TRBD1 (6 bases). The germline V and J ends were trimmed by 2 bases and 6 bases, with 11 bases remaining between them. This CDR3 has 14 residues. CDR1 and CDR2 (germline): MNHEY, SVGEGT. The CDR3 loop reads CASSYRAGVQPQHF. CDR3 bases: TGTGCCAGCAGTTACAGGGCAGGGGTTCAGCCCCAGCATTTT.

At least ten counts were recorded for this clonotype. V gene TRBV19 combines with J gene TRBJ2-6; unclear D gene. Germline assignment: CDR1 LNHDA and CDR2 SQIVND (reference sequence). Trimming shortened V by 5 bases and J by 0 bases, and 5 bases separated the two germline ends. The CDR3 runs to 14 residues. The CDR3 DNA reads TGTGCCAGTAGTCCCAGCTCTGGGGCCAACGTCCTGACTTTC. The encoded protein is CASSPSSGANVLTF.

V usage is TRBV27 and J usage is TRBJ2-2; D call uncertain. Trimming took 1 base from V and 6 from J, leaving 6 bases between them. The CDR3 is made up of 13 amino acids. Germline V gives CDR1 MNHEY, CDR2 SMNVEV (reference sequence). CDR3 in amino acids: CASSLFTAGELFF. CDR3 DNA sequence: TGTGCCAGCAGTTTATTCACGGCCGGGGAGCTGTTTTTT.

This clonotype was detected ten times or more. This chain uses TRBV27 with TRBJ2-1; unclear D gene. The CDR3 has 17 amino acids. V was trimmed by 2 bases and J by 3 bases, leaving 17 bases between them. Looked up from germline, CDR1 is MNHEY and CDR2 is SMNVEV (reference sequence). CDR3 sequence: CASSLNRPRGSYNEQFF. The CDR3 DNA reads TGTGCCAGCAGTTTAAACCGGCCACGAGGCAGCTACAATGAGCAGTTCTTC.

A remark on this clonotype: With a much larger clone just one base away, this may be a read error. V gene TRBV3-1 combines with J gene TRBJ2-7, with a weak D call TRBD1 (5 bases). Germline CDR1 reads LGHDT; CDR2 reads YNNKEL (reference sequence). There are 13 residues in the CDR3. CDR3 sequence reads: CASCQGDVVEQYF. In DNA form, the CDR3 reads TGTGCCAGCTGCCAAGGGGATGTAGTTGAGCAGTACTTC.

The table lists this clonotype with many counts. The chain joins TRBV12-3 or TRBV12-4 to TRBJ1-1, with a weak D call TRBD1 (6 bases). The CDR3 is 15 amino acids. Trimming stripped 6 bases from V and 4 bases from J, with 18 bases between. The CDR3 DNA is TGTGCCAGCAGACGAACAGGGAGGGTCGGCACTGAAGCTTTCTTT. Amino acids: CASRRTGRVGTEAFF.

This clonotype was detected many times. V gene TRBV20-1 combines with J gene TRBJ2-1; D may match TRBD1 or TRBD2 (6 bases each). Trimming removed 0 bases at V and 3 bases at J, with 12 bases between. Germline V CDR1 and CDR2: DFQATT, SNEGSKA (reference sequence). This CDR3 contains 15 residues. The CDR3 sequence is CSAREGGYGYNEQFF. DNA for the CDR3: TGCAGTGCTAGAGAGGGGGGCTACGGCTACAATGAGCAGTTCTTC.

This chain links TRBV14 with TRBJ1-3, with D possibly matching TRBD1 (6 bases). Trimming took 4 bases from V and 0 from J, leaving 10 bases between them. Germline assignment: CDR1 SGHDN and CDR2 FVKESK. The CDR3 extends over 15 amino acids. The CDR3 DNA sequence: TGTGCCAGCAGCCTCCGGGACAACTCTGGAAACACCATATATTTT. This codes for CASSLRDNSGNTIYF.

This chain connects TRBV2 to TRBJ1-2; 7 bases agree with TRBD1. The CDR3 length is 12 residues. J was trimmed by 4 bases and V by 10 bases; bases with no gene match: 6. Looked up from germline, CDR1 is SNHLY and CDR2 is FYNNEI. CDR3 nucleotide sequence: TGTGCCACATCGACAGGGCCCTATGGCTACACCTTC. Translated: CATSTGPYGYTF.

The gene calls are TRBV9 and TRBJ2-6, with 8 bases that match TRBD1. After removal of 3 bases from V and 0 bases from J, the junction contained 14 bases not matched to a gene. Germline V gene data show CDR1 as SGDLS and CDR2 as YYNGEE. This CDR3 comprises 20 residues. The CDR3 spells CASSGGDRLYRNSGANVLTF. CDR3 in DNA: TGTGCCAGCAGCGGGGGGGACAGGCTATACAGAAACTCTGGGGCCAACGTCCTGACTTTC.

This clonotype appeared many times. The chain has TRBV27 and TRBJ1-2; D not resolved. The CDR3 runs 17 residues. Trimming took 0 bases from V and 6 from J, leaving 20 bases between them. The germline V gene encodes CDR1 MNHEY and CDR2 SMNVEV (reference sequence). Here the CDR3 reads CASSLSIPSRAIDGYTF. In DNA form, the CDR3 reads TGTGCCAGCAGTTTATCGATTCCGAGTCGGGCAATCGATGGCTACACCTTC.

This clonotype was counted between two and nine times. J is TRBJ2-7 and V is TRBV25-1; the match to TRBD2 covers 9 bases. CDR1 is MGHDK and CDR2 is SYGVNS in the germline V gene. The CDR3 sequence is 16 residues long. With 7 bases clipped from V and 0 bases from J, the junction kept 10 bases outside the gene matches. CDR3 in amino acids: CASNQESGGISYEQYF. CDR3 DNA: TGTGCCAGCAACCAAGAGAGCGGGGGGATCTCCTACGAGCAGTACTTC.

There are a few counts of this clonotype. The chain has TRBV14 and TRBJ2-7, with a weak D call TRBD1 (6 bases). The CDR3 runs 16 residues. CDR1 and CDR2 from the germline V gene are SGHDN and FVKESK. V gave up 5 bases and J gave up 1 base, with 18 bases separating them. The CDR3 sequence is CASSSLGTLLSYEQYF. Here the CDR3 DNA reads TGTGCCAGCAGCTCCTTAGGGACACTTCTTTCCTACGAGCAGTACTTC.

This clonotype was seen more than once but under ten times. A much larger clone lies one base from this, so it may be a read error. The gene calls are TRBV18 and TRBJ2-7; tentative D call: TRBD2 (6 bases). This CDR3 region has 15 residues. Germline V gene sequence: CDR1 KGHSH, CDR2 LQKENI. V shed 2 bases and J shed 5 bases, with 16 bases lying between them. The DNA for the CDR3 is TGTGCCAGCTCACCATGCTATGACGGGAGCAACGAGCAGTACTTC. Its translation: CASSPCYDGSNEQYF.